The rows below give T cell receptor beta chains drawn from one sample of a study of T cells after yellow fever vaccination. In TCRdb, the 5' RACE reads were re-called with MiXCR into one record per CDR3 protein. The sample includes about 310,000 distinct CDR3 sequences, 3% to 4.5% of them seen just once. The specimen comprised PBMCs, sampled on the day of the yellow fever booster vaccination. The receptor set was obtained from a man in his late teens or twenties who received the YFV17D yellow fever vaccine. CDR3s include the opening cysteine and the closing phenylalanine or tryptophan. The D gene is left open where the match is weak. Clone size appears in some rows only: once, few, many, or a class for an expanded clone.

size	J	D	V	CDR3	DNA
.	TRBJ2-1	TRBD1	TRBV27	CASSTDTGTGGLGEQFF	TGTGCCAGCAGTACGGATACGGGGACAGGGGGTTTGGGTGAGCAGTTCTTC
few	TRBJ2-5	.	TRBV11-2	CASSHTTYQETQYF	TGTGCCAGCAGCCACACTACGTACCAAGAGACCCAGTACTTC
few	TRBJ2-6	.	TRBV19	CASSIRDRLSSGANVLTF	TGTGCCAGTAGTATTCGGGACCGCCTATCCTCTGGGGCCAACGTCCTGACTTTC
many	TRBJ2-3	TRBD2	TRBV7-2	CASSLGLAGPPTDTQYF	TGTGCCAGCAGCTTGGGACTAGCGGGACCTCCCACAGATACGCAGTATTTT
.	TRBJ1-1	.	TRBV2	CASSEESSGTEAFF	TGTGCCAGCAGTGAGGAGTCCTCTGGGACTGAAGCTTTCTTT
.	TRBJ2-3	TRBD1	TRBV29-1	CSGAPQGSSTDTQYF	TGCAGCGGCGCCCCACAGGGGTCTAGCACAGATACGCAGTATTTT
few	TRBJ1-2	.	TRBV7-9	CASSSGPEANYGYTF	TGTGCCAGCAGCTCGGGCCCCGAGGCTAACTATGGCTACACCTTC
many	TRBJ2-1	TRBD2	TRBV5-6	CASSLIPWFLGPGLGRVNEQFF	TGTGCCAGCAGCTTGATTCCGTGGTTTTTGGGCCCTGGACTAGGAAGAGTCAATGAGCAGTTCTTC
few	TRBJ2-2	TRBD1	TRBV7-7	CASSLWDRATSELFF	TGTGCTAGCAGCTTATGGGACAGGGCCACCAGCGAGCTGTTTTTT
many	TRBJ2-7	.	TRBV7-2	CASSIQTYYEQYF	TGTGCCAGCAGCATTCAAACATACTACGAGCAGTACTTC
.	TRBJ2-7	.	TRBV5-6	CASSPGLGYEQYF	TGTGCCAGCAGCCCCGGGCTAGGCTACGAGCAGTACTTC
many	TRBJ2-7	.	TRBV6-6	CASSYSTGPGRSYEQYF	TGTGCCAGCAGTTACTCCACGGGGCCGGGGCGCTCCTACGAGCAGTACTTC
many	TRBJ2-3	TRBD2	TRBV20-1	CSPREGLNTQYF	TGCAGTCCGCGGGAGGGACTTAATACGCAGTATTTT
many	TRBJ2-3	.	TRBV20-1	CSAYQPRGGTDTQYF	TGCAGTGCTTATCAGCCAAGAGGGGGCACAGATACGCAGTATTTT
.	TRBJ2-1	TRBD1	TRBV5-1	CASSLGDRPSYNEQFF	TGCGCCAGCAGCTTGGGGGACAGGCCGTCCTACAATGAGCAGTTCTTC
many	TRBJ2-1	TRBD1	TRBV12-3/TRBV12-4	CASRSRDRVHDEQFF	TGTGCCAGCAGGTCCCGGGACAGGGTCCATGATGAGCAGTTCTTC
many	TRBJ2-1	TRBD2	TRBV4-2	CASSQEAGGMNEQFF	TGTGCCAGCAGCCAAGAAGCGGGGGGGATGAATGAGCAGTTCTTC
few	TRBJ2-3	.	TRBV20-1	CSARGGPDTQYF	TGCAGTGCTAGAGGGGGGCCAGATACGCAGTATTTT
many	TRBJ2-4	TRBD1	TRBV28	CASSLFQGVNIQYF	TGTGCCAGCAGTTTATTCCAGGGGGTAAACATTCAGTACTTC
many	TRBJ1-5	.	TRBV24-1	CATSPGWNQPQHF	TGTGCCACCAGTCCAGGTTGGAATCAGCCCCAGCATTTT
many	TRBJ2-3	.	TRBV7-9	CASSVPPVEGTQYF	TGTGCCAGCAGCGTACCGCCGGTCGAAGGTACGCAGTATTTT
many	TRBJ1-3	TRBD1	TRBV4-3	CASRVDREPGNTIYF	TGCGCCAGCAGGGTAGACAGGGAACCTGGAAACACCATATATTTT
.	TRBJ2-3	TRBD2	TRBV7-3	CASSLRLAGGDPQYF	TGTGCCAGCAGCCTGAGACTAGCGGGTGGTGATCCGCAGTATTTT
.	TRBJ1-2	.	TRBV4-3	CASSQESLPQDGNYGYTF	TGCGCCAGCAGCCAAGAGTCCCTTCCCCAGGACGGGAACTATGGCTACACCTTC
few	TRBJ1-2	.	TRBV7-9	CASSGTSGRVYGYTF	TGTGCCAGCAGCGGAACCTCGGGCCGAGTCTATGGCTACACCTTC
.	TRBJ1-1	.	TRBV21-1	CASSKKPCTESRVNTEAFF	TGTGCCAGCAGCAAAAAGCCTTGTACGGAGAGCAGGGTGAACACTGAAGCTTTCTTT
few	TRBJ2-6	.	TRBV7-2	CASSLGGQGSAGANVLTF	TGTGCCAGCAGCTTAGGAGGTCAGGGCTCAGCTGGGGCCAACGTCCTGACTTTC
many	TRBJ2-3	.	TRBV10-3	CAISGSPGLVADTQYF	TGTGCCATCAGTGGATCCCCAGGTTTAGTCGCAGATACGCAGTATTTT
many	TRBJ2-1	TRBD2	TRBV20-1	CSARDRIAGFYNEQFF	TGCAGTGCTAGAGATAGGATAGCGGGGTTCTACAATGAGCAGTTCTTC
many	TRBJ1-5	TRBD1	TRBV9	CASSVAGQLDQPQHF	TGTGCCAGCAGCGTTGCGGGACAGCTGGATCAGCCCCAGCATTTT
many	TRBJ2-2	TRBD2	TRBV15	CATSNQLAGTGELFF	TGTGCCACCAGCAACCAACTAGCGGGGACCGGGGAGCTGTTTTTT
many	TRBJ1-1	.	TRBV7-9	CASNGVSTEAFF	TGTGCCAGCAATGGGGTTAGCACTGAAGCTTTCTTT
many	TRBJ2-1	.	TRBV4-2	CASSLSGTPVNEQFF	TGTGCCAGCAGCCTCTCCGGGACCCCCGTCAATGAGCAGTTCTTC
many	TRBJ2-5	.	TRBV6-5	CASSYVAAPQETQYF	TGTGCCAGCAGTTACGTGGCAGCGCCCCAAGAGACCCAGTACTTC
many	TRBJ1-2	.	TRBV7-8	CASSLDGTGDGYTF	TGTGCCAGCAGCTTAGACGGAACAGGCGATGGCTACACCTTC
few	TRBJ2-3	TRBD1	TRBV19	CASINRGETDTQYF	TGTGCCAGTATTAACAGGGGGGAAACAGATACGCAGTATTTT
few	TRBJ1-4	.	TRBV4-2	CASSQALINEKLFF	TGTGCCAGCAGCCAAGCACTGATTAATGAAAAACTGTTTTTT
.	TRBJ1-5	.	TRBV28	CASSPGGSRPQHF	TGTGCCAGCAGCCCGGGGGGGAGCAGGCCCCAGCATTTT
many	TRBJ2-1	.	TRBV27	CASSSQQGPSYNEQFF	TGTGCCAGCAGTTCCCAACAGGGACCCTCCTACAATGAGCAGTTCTTC
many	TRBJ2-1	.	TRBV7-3	CASSFLGGEQFF	TGTGCCAGCAGCTTCCTTGGAGGTGAGCAGTTCTTC
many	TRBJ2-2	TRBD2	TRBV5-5	CASSLPGTSGTGELFF	TGTGCCAGCAGCTTGCCAGGGACTAGCGGGACCGGGGAGCTGTTTTTT
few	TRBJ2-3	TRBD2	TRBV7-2	CASSLDDLAGAGTQYF	TGTGCCAGCAGCTTAGATGATCTAGCGGGGGCAGGTACGCAGTATTTT
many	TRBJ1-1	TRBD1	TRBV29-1	CSVWGGTGNIGTEAFF	TGCAGCGTTTGGGGAGGGACAGGGAACATTGGCACTGAAGCTTTCTTT